Shown below are 29 T cell receptor beta chains from a single sample sequenced in a study of molecular identifiers for immune sequencing clone quantification. TCRdb used MiXCR to reprocess the PCR reads, holding one entry per CDR3 protein. The sample lists under 600,000 distinct CDR3 sequences; 20% to 25% were seen once. The specimen sequenced was naive CD8+ T cells from blood, with Jurkat cell RNA spiked in. The subset: FACS-sorted CD8+CD4-CCR7+CD45RA+ naive T cells. The receptor set was obtained from a human donor in good health. Some libraries in this study had Jurkat cell RNA spiked in.

CDR3 bases: TGCAGTGCTGGGCGACAGGAATCAGATACGCAGTATTTT. This codes for CSAGRQESDTQYF. The chain has TRBV20-1 and TRBJ2-3; possibly TRBD1 for D (6 bases). The CDR3 is 13 amino acids. Germline assignment: CDR1 DFQATT and CDR2 SNEGSKA (reference sequence). Trimming shortened V by 5 bases and J by 4 bases, and 13 bases separated the two germline ends.

The V gene is TRBV27, the J gene TRBJ2-4; no clear D. Germline V gives CDR1 MNHEY, CDR2 SMNVEV (reference sequence). Trimming removed 4 bases at V and 4 bases at J, with 8 bases between. CDR3 length: 13 amino acids. The CDR3 here is CASSYSGKNIQYF. CDR3 sequence (DNA): TGTGCCAGCAGTTACTCCGGGAAAAACATTCAGTACTTC.

A note on this clonotype: One base away lies a much larger clone, so this may be a sequencing read error. V is TRBV4-3 and J is TRBJ2-7, with 10 bases lining up with TRBD2. The CDR3 runs 15 residues. Germline V gene lookup returns CDR1 LGHNA and CDR2 YSLEER. CDR3 in DNA: TGCGCCAACAGCCAAGATATCCTAGCGGGGGTCGAGCAGTACTTC. Encoded protein: CANSQDILAGVEQYF.

This clonotype was counted between two and nine times. The V and J genes are TRBV29-1 and TRBJ1-2; 7 bases align to TRBD1. CDR1 is SQVTM, CDR2 ANQGSEA, per germline. The CDR3 length is 13 residues. With 0 bases clipped from V and 6 bases from J, the junction kept 4 bases outside the gene matches. The DNA for the CDR3 is TGCAGCGTTGAAGAGGGACAGAACCATGGCTACACCTTC. It translates to CSVEEGQNHGYTF.

This clonotype has at least ten counts. The J gene is TRBJ2-7, the V gene TRBV2; 8 positions match TRBD1. The CDR3 contains 16 residues. V gave up 3 bases and J gave up 2 bases; unmatched junction bases: 9. CDR1 is SNHLY and CDR2 is FYNNEI in the germline V gene. The CDR3 coding sequence is TGTGCCAGCAGTGACCCGACAGGGGTAGGGGCCTACGAGCAGTACTTC. Its protein product is CASSDPTGVGAYEQYF.

Ten or more counts support this clonotype. V and J are TRBV28 and TRBJ2-3; no clear D gene. Germline CDR1 reads MDHEN; CDR2 reads SYDVKM. V dropped 5 bases and J dropped 2 bases, with 8 bases sitting between them. CDR3 length: 13 amino acids. The CDR3 here is CASSPLDTDTQYF. The CDR3 DNA sequence: TGTGCCAGCAGTCCCCTCGACACAGATACGCAGTATTTT.

V and J are TRBV29-1 and TRBJ2-7, with D maybe TRBD1 (6 bases). V was pared by 7 bases and J by 4 bases, with 17 bases between. Germline V CDR1 and CDR2: SQVTM, ANQGSEA. The CDR3 is made up of 13 amino acids. CDR3 loop: CSATGTMGYEQYF. The CDR3 nucleotides read TGCAGCGCGACCGGGACAATGGGGTACGAGCAGTACTTC.

The chain recombines TRBV2 with TRBJ2-7; D is uncertain. The CDR3 length is 10 residues. Germline CDR1 and CDR2: SNHLY and FYNNEI. V was pared by 8 bases and J by 1 base, with 3 bases between. CDR3 nucleotides: TGTGCCAGCCAATCCTACGAGCAGTACTTC. It codes for CASQSYEQYF. The variable domain in full, with the rest retrieved from reference TRBV2 and TRBJ2-7, is EPEVTQTPSHQVTQMGQEVILRCVPISNHLYFYWYRQILGQKVEFLVSFYNNEISEKSEIFDDQFSVERPDGSNFTLKIRSTKLEDSAMYFCASQSYEQYFGPGTRLTVT.

This clonotype was seen ten or more times. Compared with germline, one end of the junction differs, possibly owing to a read error. The V and J genes are TRBV13 and TRBJ1-1; tentatively, D is TRBD1 (5 bases). The CDR3 is 13 residues long. Germline CDR1 and CDR2: PRHDT and FYEKMQ (reference sequence). The CDR3 region is CASSYRSGADAFF. The CDR3 bases are TGTGCCAGCAGCTACCGATCCGGGGCTGACGCTTTCTTT.

Worth noting for this clonotype: A much larger clone lies one base from this, so it may be a read error. V gene TRBV12-3 or TRBV12-4 combines with J gene TRBJ2-3, with D possibly matching TRBD1 (6 bases). The CDR3 totals 16 residues. In DNA form, the CDR3 reads TGTGCCAGCAGTCCCCTTTTCTCAGGGGATCCAGATGCGCAGTATTTT. Translation gives CASSPLFSGDPDAQYF.

There are a few counts of this clonotype. The V call is TRBV20-1, the J call TRBJ2-7; maybe TRBD2 (7 bases). The CDR3 covers 17 residues. V lost 0 bases, J lost 3 bases, and 21 bases lay in between. CDR1 DFQATT and CDR2 SNEGSKA come from the germline V gene (reference sequence). The CDR3 DNA follows: TGCAGTGCTAGAGATCCGTTAGGGGGGGCGAATTACTACGAGCAGTACTTC. Translation gives CSARDPLGGANYYEQYF.

This clonotype was counted a few times. The CDR3 spells CASSQTIQETQYF. The CDR3, as DNA: TGTGCCAGCAGCCAAACCATCCAAGAGACCCAGTACTTC. The genes are TRBV7-6 and TRBJ2-5; no firm D call. The germline CDR1 and CDR2 sequences are SGHVS and FNYEAQ. V was shortened by 5 bases and J by 1 base, with 8 bases between the two germline ends. The CDR3 runs 13 residues.

A remark on this clonotype: The junction departs from the called germline gene at one end, perhaps through a read error. The CDR3 region has the DNA TGCAATGCTCGAAGCGGGATTAAAAATGAGCAGTTCTTC. Translating it yields CNARSGIKNEQFF. The chain employs TRBV20-1 and TRBJ2-1; TRBD2 agrees at 7 bases. The CDR3 is 13 residues long. Germline V gives CDR1 DFQATT, CDR2 SNEGSKA (reference sequence).

This clonotype was seen many times. V and J are TRBV30 and TRBJ1-1, with D perhaps matching TRBD1 (5 bases). The CDR3 is made up of 13 amino acids. V gave up 8 bases and J gave up 1 base, with 14 bases separating them. Per germline, CDR1 GTSNPN and CDR2 SVGIG (reference sequence). For the CDR3, the DNA is TGTGCCGGGACCGATGTACAGAACACTGAAGCTTTCTTT. Translation: CAGTDVQNTEAFF. Full variable domain (remainder filled in from reference TRBV30 and TRBJ1-1): SQTIHQWPATLVQPVGSPLSLECTVEGTSNPNLYWYRQAAGRGLQLLFYSVGIGQISSEVPQNLSASRPQDRQFILSSKKLLLSDSGFYLCAGTDVQNTEAFFGQGTRLTVV.

Remarks on this clonotype: This sequence may be a read error, since a much larger clone differs from it by one base. The genes are TRBV13 and TRBJ2-7, with TRBD2 identical over 12 bases. The trim removed 6 bases at V and 9 bases at J, leaving 12 bases unmatched. Germline lookup yields CDR1 PRHDT and CDR2 FYEKMQ (reference sequence). This CDR3 is 15 amino acids long. The CDR3 protein is CASSSSGGALGGQYF. CDR3 coding DNA: TGTGCCAGCAGTTCTAGCGGGGGGGCCTTGGGCGGGCAGTACTTC. Together with reference TRBV13 and TRBJ2-7, the CDR3 gives the full variable domain: AAGVIQSPRHLIKEKRETATLKCYPIPRHDTVYWYQQGPGQDPQFLISFYEKMQSDKGSIPDRFSAQQFSDYHSELNMSSLELGDSALYFCASSSSGGALGGQYFGPGTRLTVT.

In the case of this clonotype: Given a much more abundant clone one base away, this may be a read error. This chain connects TRBV7-8 to TRBJ1-4; a weak D match, TRBD1 (5 bases). Germline lookup yields CDR1 SGHVS and CDR2 FQNEAQ. Trimming removed 5 bases at V and 6 bases at J, with 19 bases between. This CDR3 region has 16 residues. Written as DNA, the CDR3 is TGTGCCAGCAGCGTGGCAGGGACCCCGGTGTATGAAAAACTGTTTTTT. Encoded protein: CASSVAGTPVYEKLFF.

This clonotype was detected a few times. As DNA, the CDR3 is TGCAGTGCTAGGTTTGGGGTAGCGGGGAATGAGCAGTTCTTC. Translating gives CSARFGVAGNEQFF. This chain joins TRBV20-1 and TRBJ2-1, with 8 bases fitting TRBD2. CDR3 size: 14 residues. The ends lost 3 bases at V and 7 bases at J; junction bases unmatched: 8. The germline V gene has CDR1 DFQATT and CDR2 SNEGSKA (reference sequence).

In this sample, this clonotype turned up a few times. This rearrangement joins TRBV2 to TRBJ1-2, with D perhaps matching TRBD1 (5 bases). The V end was cut by 3 bases, the J end by 1 base, with 9 bases between. CDR1 is SNHLY and CDR2 is FYNNEI in the germline V gene. This CDR3 contains 14 residues. This chain's CDR3 is CASSDGTGNYGYTF. The DNA of the CDR3 is TGTGCCAGCAGTGACGGGACGGGTAACTATGGCTACACCTTC. The full variable domain, rest sourced from reference TRBV2 and TRBJ1-2, is EPEVTQTPSHQVTQMGQEVILRCVPISNHLYFYWYRQILGQKVEFLVSFYNNEISEKSEIFDDQFSVERPDGSNFTLKIRSTKLEDSAMYFCASSDGTGNYGYTFGSGTRLTVV.

This clonotype was observed a handful of times. The V and J genes are TRBV6-2 or TRBV6-3 and TRBJ2-1; no reliable D call. The CDR3 is 12 amino acids. Trimming removed 2 bases at V and 10 bases at J, with 9 bases between. From germline, CDR1 is MNHEY and CDR2 SVGEGT. The CDR3: CASSYGNGEQFF. The CDR3 nucleotides are TGTGCCAGCAGTTACGGGAACGGCGAGCAGTTCTTC.

About this clonotype itself: This may be a read error, as it is one base from a much larger clone. V is TRBV29-1 and J is TRBJ1-1; D not certain. From germline, CDR1 is SQVTM and CDR2 ANQGSEA. The CDR3 sequence is 15 residues long. V was pared by 1 base and J by 0 bases, with 12 bases between. The CDR3 reads CSVEGSPGLNTEAFF. CDR3 DNA sequence: TGCAGCGTTGAAGGTTCACCAGGTTTGAACACTGAAGCTTTCTTT.

The V and J genes are TRBV7-9 and TRBJ2-2; 7 nucleotides line up with TRBD1. CDR1 and CDR2 from the germline V gene are SEHNR and FQNEAQ (reference sequence). Losses at the gene ends were 6 bases for V and 0 bases for J; bases not matched to a gene: 4. The CDR3 consists of 15 residues. The CDR3 loop reads CASREGGTNTGELFF. The CDR3 coding sequence is TGTGCCAGCAGAGAAGGGGGCACGAACACCGGGGAGCTGTTTTTT.

In regard to this clonotype: A read error is possible here, since a much larger clone lies one base away. The DNA of the CDR3 is TGTGCCAGCAGCTTCCGCGGGAGGCCGAGTTATGAGCAGTTCTTC. This translates into CASSFRGRPSYEQFF. The chain recombines TRBV7-9 with TRBJ2-1, with 8 nucleotides matching TRBD2. The CDR3 contains 15 residues. Germline CDR1 SEHNR, CDR2 FQNEAQ (reference sequence). V gave up 3 bases and J gave up 8 bases; unmatched junction bases: 9.

This clonotype occurred a few times. The chain combines TRBV6-5 with TRBJ2-5, with 14 bases fitting TRBD2. The V and J ends lost 2 bases and 1 base, in that order; junction bases with no gene match: 3. The CDR3 runs to 17 residues. CDR1 and CDR2 (germline): MNHEY, SVGAGI. CDR3 region: CASSYGLAGGLQETQYF. DNA of the CDR3: TGTGCCAGCAGTTACGGACTAGCGGGGGGCCTCCAAGAGACCCAGTACTTC.

On this clonotype itself: A much larger clone sits a single nucleotide away, making a read error possible. This chain joins TRBV13 and TRBJ2-3, with 13 nucleotides matching TRBD2. Per the germline V gene, CDR1 is PRHDT and CDR2 is FYEKMQ (reference sequence). The CDR3 extends over 17 amino acids. The junction had 14 bases not matched to a gene; V was cut back by 4 bases and J by 10 bases. The CDR3 sequence: CASSSTLAGGPGDAQYF. The CDR3, as DNA: TGTGCCAGCAGCTCCACACTAGCGGGAGGGCCAGGGGATGCGCAGTATTTT.

The CDR3 loop is CASSGGSEAFF. The CDR3 DNA sequence: TGTGCCAGCAGTGGGGGTTCTGAAGCTTTCTTT. The gene calls are TRBV2 and TRBJ1-1; no reliable D call. Between the trimmed V and J ends, which lost 4 bases and 6 bases, there was a span of 6 bases. The germline CDR1 and CDR2 sequences are SNHLY and FYNNEI. This CDR3 comprises 11 residues.

This clonotype appeared a single time. A much more abundant neighbour one base away suggests this may be a read error. The rearrangement joins TRBV5-6 to TRBJ2-7; the D gene is possibly TRBD1 (6 bases). Trimming took off 0 bases at V and 4 bases at J, with 17 bases between the two ends. The CDR3 totals 16 residues. Looked up from germline, CDR1 is SGHDT and CDR2 is YYEEEE. CDR3 nucleotides: TGTGCCAGCAGCTTGGATACGGACAGACTAAAATACGAGCAGTACTTC. Encoded protein: CASSLDTDRLKYEQYF.

The V gene is TRBV11-2, the J gene TRBJ2-3; TRBD2 might be the D (6 bases). This CDR3 contains 15 residues. Trimming removed 1 base from V and 1 base from J, with 9 bases in between. CDR1 is SGHAT and CDR2 is FQNNGV in the germline V gene. This CDR3 is CASSLAWRGTDTQYF. Written as DNA, the CDR3 is TGTGCCAGCAGCTTAGCGTGGAGGGGCACAGATACGCAGTATTTT. Looking up the rest from reference TRBV11-2 and TRBJ2-3 gives the full variable domain: EAGVAQSPRYKIIEKRQSVAFWCNPISGHATLYWYQQILGQGPKLLIQFQNNGVVDDSQLPKDRFSAERLKGVDSTLKIQPAKLEDSAVYLCASSLAWRGTDTQYFGPGTRLTVL.

This clonotype was recorded at least ten times. The chain links TRBV4-3 to TRBJ2-7; the match to TRBD2 covers 11 bases. CDR3 size: 15 residues. Trimming removed 1 base from V and 7 bases from J; junction bases left unmatched: 6. Germline assignment: CDR1 LGHNA and CDR2 YSLEER. CDR3 sequence (DNA): TGCGCCAGCAGCCAAGGGTTTAGCGGGGGGGCAGAGCAGTACTTC. It encodes CASSQGFSGGAEQYF.

Worth noting for this clonotype: A clone one base away is much larger, so this may be a read error. The chain joins TRBV7-2 to TRBJ1-6; no reliable D call. The V end was cut by 1 base, the J end by 9 bases, with 16 bases between. Germline loops: CDR1 SGHTA, CDR2 FQGNSA. The CDR3 has 16 amino acids. In nucleotides, the CDR3 is TGTGCCAGCAGCTTAGTTGGTAAAGAGATTAGTTCACCCCTCCACTTT. This translates into CASSLVGKEISSPLHF.